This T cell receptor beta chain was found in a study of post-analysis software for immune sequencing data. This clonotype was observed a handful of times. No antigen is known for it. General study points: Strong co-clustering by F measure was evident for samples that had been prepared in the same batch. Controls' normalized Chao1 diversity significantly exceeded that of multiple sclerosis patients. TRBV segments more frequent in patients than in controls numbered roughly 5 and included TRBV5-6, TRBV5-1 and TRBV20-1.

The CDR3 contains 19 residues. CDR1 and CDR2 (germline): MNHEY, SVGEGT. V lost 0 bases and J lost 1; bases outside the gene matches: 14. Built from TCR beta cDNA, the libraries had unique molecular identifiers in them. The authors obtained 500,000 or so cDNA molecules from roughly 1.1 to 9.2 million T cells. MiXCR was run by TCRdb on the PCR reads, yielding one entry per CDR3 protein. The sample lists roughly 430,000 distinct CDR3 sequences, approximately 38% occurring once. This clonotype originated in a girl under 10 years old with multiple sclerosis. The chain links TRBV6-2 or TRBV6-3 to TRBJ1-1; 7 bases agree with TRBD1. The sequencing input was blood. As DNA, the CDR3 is TGTGCCAGCAGTTACTCCCCCCTGAACAGGGGATTGGGGAACACTGAAGCTTTCTTT. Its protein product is CASSYSPLNRGLGNTEAFF.